These T cell receptor beta chains were read from a single sample in a study of T-cell reconstitution after alpha-beta-depleted transplantation in children. TCRdb ran MiXCR on the PCR reads and lists one entry per CDR3 protein. Among around 450,000 distinct CDR3 sequences listed, around two fifths were seen once. The sample consisted of PBMCs, taken before TCRalphabeta/CD19-depleted stem cell transplant. Receptors originate from a girl under 10 years old with aplastic anemia, due to receive a stem cell transplant. The CDR3 runs from the conserved cysteine through the conserved F or W. A D gene is named only where the DNA matches it firmly. A clone size is listed for some rows: how often the clone was seen (once, few, many), or a class if it is expanded.

v_call	d_call	j_call	clone_size	cdr3_aa
TRBV7-7	NA	TRBJ2-1	NA	CASSSSVPPYNEQFF
TRBV5-1	NA	TRBJ2-3	NA	CASSQGDRNPGDTQYF
TRBV29-1	NA	TRBJ1-1	many	CSVLEGVMNTEAFF
TRBV28	TRBD2	TRBJ2-7	few	CASSALGGWDEQYF
TRBV24-1	NA	TRBJ2-2	NA	CATGDSYTGELFF
TRBV12-3/TRBV12-4	NA	TRBJ2-3	NA	CASSLTGFSTDTQYF
TRBV29-1	TRBD1	TRBJ2-2	NA	CSVLWTGNTGELFF
TRBV20-1	TRBD2	TRBJ2-1	NA	CCAPGLAGGLGNEQFF
TRBV20-1	NA	TRBJ1-5	NA	CSASRSRQERTQPQHF
TRBV4-2	NA	TRBJ2-6	once	CASSQGSYSRANVLTF
TRBV20-1	TRBD2	TRBJ2-3	once	CSATRDYTDTQYF
TRBV20-1	NA	TRBJ1-1	NA	CSAHPTGKSGTEAFF
TRBV27	NA	TRBJ2-7	NA	CASSYGPSYEQYF
TRBV5-6	NA	TRBJ2-2	many	CASSPSRETMSNTGELFF
TRBV4-1	NA	TRBJ1-1	medium-sized	CASSPLPKIRGTEAFF
TRBV20-1	NA	TRBJ2-2	NA	CSASIVPGELFF
TRBV7-9	NA	TRBJ2-3	NA	CASSSTSLTDTQYF
TRBV5-1	NA	TRBJ1-2	NA	CASRTSAENYGYTF
TRBV5-6	NA	TRBJ2-2	NA	CASSWRRGLAGELFF
TRBV27	NA	TRBJ2-3	NA	CASRGRVGTDTQYF
TRBV28	NA	TRBJ2-7	few	CASGVARPYEQYF
TRBV15	NA	TRBJ2-7	NA	CATSRDSARGTEEQYF